This T cell receptor beta chain was identified in a study of a mutant IDH1 vaccine in newly diagnosed glioma. On the study more broadly: Among treated patients, approximately 60% were male and around 40% female, and mean age was about 39 years. Broader study findings: Immune responses induced by the vaccine were seen in just over 90% of patients, spanning multiple MHC alleles. Top peripheral T cell clonotype shifts appeared unrelated to pseudoprogression.

This CDR3 has 16 residues. The trim removed 1 base at V and 9 bases at J, leaving 10 bases unmatched. Germline V gene data show CDR1 as LGHNA and CDR2 as YNFKEQ. Time point indicated: week 11, during vaccination. Topical imiquimod accompanied each vaccine dose, which consisted of 300 ug of mutant IDH1 20-mer peptide. Newly diagnosed WHO grade 3 or 4 IDH1-mutant, ATRX-lost astrocytomas were identified in the donors. The repertoire was sequenced with immunoSEQ multiplex PCR; TCRdb's copy has only in-frame clones and lacks some. The repertoire consists of roughly 60,000 clones, with 84% occurring once and the leading ten covering roughly 3.5%. Of note for this clone: The antigen is undetermined.

The rearrangement links TRBV4-2 to TRBJ2-3; 10 bases match TRBD2. The receptor was derived from a man aged 30 to 45 with glioma. The sample here was PBMCs, taken from a glioma patient whose treatment included an IDH1 peptide vaccine. The CDR3 region is CASSQGFERGGDTQYF. CDR3 DNA sequence: TGTGCCAGCAGCCAAGGTTTCGAGCGGGGGGGCGACACGCAGTATTTT.